These 20 T cell receptor beta chains came from one sample sequenced in a study of response to subunit inactivated influenza vaccine. TCRdb fed the RT-PCR reads into MiXCR, producing one record per CDR3 protein. The sample shows roughly 160,000 distinct CDR3 sequences, approximately 11% of them seen only once. This specimen was non-naive T cells sorted from PBMCs, taken more than 35 days after vaccination. The source of these receptors is a man aged 45-60 years who received an inactivated influenza vaccine.

This clonotype was observed at least ten times. CDR3 nucleotides: TGCAGCGTTGGCCAACAGGGGGCTGGGGGCTACACCTTC. The encoded protein is CSVGQQGAGGYTF. The chain recombines TRBV29-1 with TRBJ1-2; 9 nucleotides agree with TRBD1. This CDR3 has 13 amino acids. With 4 bases clipped from V and 8 bases from J, the junction kept 8 bases outside the gene matches. Germline CDR1 reads SQVTM; CDR2 reads ANQGSEA.

The J gene is TRBJ2-7, the V gene TRBV3-1, with 9 bases aligning to TRBD1. The V segment lost 4 bases and the J segment 4 bases; nucleotides outside the gene matches: 11. The CDR3 consists of 16 residues. CDR1 is LGHDT, CDR2 YNNKEL, per germline (reference sequence). CDR3 DNA sequence: TGTGCCAGCAGCCCCTCTGCGACAGGGGGAAGGTACGAGCAGTACTTC. Protein product: CASSPSATGGRYEQYF.

This clonotype showed up many times. V usage is TRBV12-3 or TRBV12-4 and J usage is TRBJ1-5; TRBD1 matches at 10 bases. Germline trimming cut 3 bases from V and 6 bases from J; bases unmatched to any gene: 2. This CDR3 contains 14 residues. DNA for the CDR3: TGTGCCAGCAGTTTCCGGGACAGGGGTCAGCCCCAGCATTTT. Its protein is CASSFRDRGQPQHF.

There are many counts of this clonotype. This rearrangement joins TRBV6-2 or TRBV6-3 to TRBJ2-7; TRBD1 matches 8 bases. V shed 6 bases and J 0 bases; nucleotides not matched to a gene: 4. The CDR3 loop spans 14 amino acids. Looked up from germline, CDR1 is MNHEY and CDR2 is SVGEGT. CDR3 DNA: TGTGCCAGCAGAACCGGGACAGGCTCCTACGAGCAGTACTTC. Translation: CASRTGTGSYEQYF.

This clonotype was seen ten or more times. This chain uses TRBV2 with TRBJ2-3; D could derive from TRBD1 or TRBD2 (5 bases each). Per germline, CDR1 SNHLY and CDR2 FYNNEI. The V gene lost 5 bases and the J gene lost 0 bases, with 15 bases spanning the gap. The CDR3 is 16 amino acids. The CDR3 region has the DNA TGTGCCAGCAGTCCGCTGGGACGGACAAGCACAGATACGCAGTATTTT. Its translation: CASSPLGRTSTDTQYF.

This chain uses TRBV18 with TRBJ1-1; no firm D call. Trimming took 2 bases from V and 9 from J, leaving 13 bases between them. CDR1 and CDR2 (germline): KGHSH, LQKENI. This CDR3 spans 13 amino acids. CDR3 DNA sequence: TGTGCCAGCTCACCAAGCAATGGACCCCAAGCTTTCTTT. Residues: CASSPSNGPQAFF.

The genes are TRBV11-2 and TRBJ1-3, with D unresolved. The V end lost 5 bases, the J end lost 0 bases, and 8 bases lay between the germline ends. This CDR3 comprises 14 residues. Germline V gene sequence: CDR1 SGHAT, CDR2 FQNNGV. CDR3 sequence: CASSLQSSGNTIYF. CDR3 DNA sequence: TGTGCCAGCAGCCTACAAAGCTCTGGAAACACCATATATTTT.

Of note for this clonotype: Mismatch with germline at one junction end may stem from a read error. J is TRBJ2-1 and V is TRBV3-1; D is unclear. The germline gives CDR1 LGHDT, CDR2 YNNKEL (reference sequence). The CDR3 is 15 amino acids. Here the CDR3 reads CASSLAATPANGQFF. DNA for the CDR3: TGTGCCAGCAGCCTCGCGGCAACCCCTGCCAATGGGCAGTTCTTC.

This clonotype appeared many times. The chain joins TRBV5-5 to TRBJ2-7, with unresolved D. The CDR3 consists of 14 residues. Germline V lookup: CDR1 SGHKS, CDR2 YYEKEE (reference sequence). V shed 0 bases and J shed 7 bases, with 14 bases lying between them. In DNA form, the CDR3 reads TGTGCCAGCAGCTTGGAAGAATTTTTTGGGGAGCAGTACTTC. Translation: CASSLEEFFGEQYF. The variable domain in full, with the rest retrieved from reference TRBV5-5 and TRBJ2-7, is DAGVTQSPTHLIKTRGQQVTLRCSPISGHKSVSWYQQVLGQGPQFIFQYYEKEERGRGNFPDRFSARQFPNYSSELNVNALLLGDSALYLCASSLEEFFGEQYFGPGTRLTVT.

This clonotype was found a few times. V and J are TRBV11-2 and TRBJ1-5, with 8 bases that match TRBD1. The CDR3 loop spans 14 amino acids. Trimming at V came to 5 bases and at J to 5 bases, leaving 5 bases not matched to a gene. Germline loops: CDR1 SGHAT, CDR2 FQNNGV. This CDR3 is CASSKQGGYQPQHF. CDR3 bases: TGTGCCAGCAGCAAACAGGGGGGGTATCAGCCCCAGCATTTT.

The chain carries TRBV3-1 and TRBJ2-7; tentative D call: TRBD2 (5 bases). The CDR3 is made up of 15 amino acids. Looked up from germline, CDR1 is LGHDT and CDR2 is YNNKEL (reference sequence). V lost 3 bases, J lost 5 bases, and 17 bases lay in between. The CDR3 bases are TGTGCCAGCAGCCAGGAGGCCCCTTTGACACACGAGCAGTACTTC. It encodes CASSQEAPLTHEQYF.

Ten or more counts support this clonotype. This chain connects TRBV6-1 to TRBJ2-7; 10 nucleotides line up with TRBD2. This CDR3 has 14 residues. Germline trimming cut 8 bases from V and 5 bases from J; bases unmatched to any gene: 9. The V gene's germline CDR1 is MNHNS and CDR2 SASEGT. The chain's CDR3 is CASLFTSGIHEQYF. Here the CDR3 DNA reads TGTGCCAGCTTATTCACTAGCGGGATCCACGAGCAGTACTTC.

V is TRBV20-1 and J is TRBJ2-1; weak D call: TRBD2 (6 bases). This CDR3 is 15 amino acids long. V lost 6 bases and J lost 4, with 19 bases in between. Germline CDR1 and CDR2: DFQATT and SNEGSKA (reference sequence). The CDR3 coding sequence is TGCAGTGCGGACTCGGGGGACTCGAAGTACAATGAGCAGTTCTTC. This sequence encodes CSADSGDSKYNEQFF.

This clonotype was picked up many times. This rearrangement joins TRBV27 to TRBJ2-5; TRBD1 matches 7 bases. The CDR3 length is 14 residues. V shed 3 bases, J shed 2 bases, and the junction held 3 bases outside the gene matches. Germline lookup yields CDR1 MNHEY and CDR2 SMNVEV (reference sequence). Here the CDR3 reads CASSFQGDQETQYF. The DNA of the CDR3 is TGTGCCAGCAGTTTCCAGGGGGATCAAGAGACCCAGTACTTC.

The chain recombines TRBV7-9 with TRBJ2-7; 7 positions agree with TRBD2. CDR3 length: 13 amino acids. V shed 7 bases and J 2 bases; nucleotides not matched to a gene: 5. Germline V lookup: CDR1 SEHNR, CDR2 FQNEAQ (reference sequence). The CDR3 protein is CASNSGRTYEQYF. CDR3 nucleotides: TGTGCCAGCAATTCCGGGAGGACCTACGAGCAGTACTTC.

This clonotype was seen only a few times. This chain links TRBV20-1 with TRBJ2-5, with D possibly TRBD2 on 6 matching bases. CDR1 DFQATT and CDR2 SNEGSKA come from the germline V gene (reference sequence). Deletions cut 5 bases from V and 2 bases from J, with 9 bases between. The CDR3 is made up of 12 amino acids. The CDR3 bases are TGCAGTGCTCGCCGGGGGCAAGAGACCCAGTACTTC. Its translation: CSARRGQETQYF.

The CDR3 region is CASSHINTGTPNYGYTF. CDR3 coding DNA: TGTGCCAGCAGCCATATAAACACCGGGACACCAAACTATGGCTACACCTTC. The chain employs TRBV7-2 and TRBJ1-2; TRBD1 might be the D (6 bases). This CDR3 spans 17 amino acids. Trimming took 5 bases from V and 2 from J, leaving 21 bases between them. From germline, CDR1 is SGHTA and CDR2 FQGNSA. The full variable domain, completed using reference TRBV7-2 and TRBJ1-2, is GAGVSQSPSNKVTEKGKDVELRCDPISGHTALYWYRQSLGQGLEFLIYFQGNSAPDKSGLPSDRFSAERTGGSVSTLTIQRTQQEDSAVYLCASSHINTGTPNYGYTFGSGTRLTVV.

This clonotype has a handful of counts. The chain employs TRBV7-2 and TRBJ1-1, with no clear D. V lost 5 bases, J lost 3 bases, and 13 bases lay in between. CDR3 length: 14 residues. The germline V gene encodes CDR1 SGHTA and CDR2 FQGNSA. Here the CDR3 reads CASSPQGQHTEAFF. CDR3 coding DNA: TGTGCCAGCAGCCCACAAGGCCAGCACACTGAAGCTTTCTTT.

The chain joins TRBV18 to TRBJ1-5, with 8 bases identical to TRBD1. The J segment lost 7 bases and the V segment lost 5 bases, leaving 13 bases of the junction unmatched. Germline-derived CDR1 and CDR2 are KGHSH and LQKENI. CDR3 size: 16 residues. CDR3 region: CASSDGQGSLGQPQHF. CDR3 DNA: TGTGCCAGCTCAGACGGACAGGGTTCTTTGGGACAGCCCCAGCATTTT.

This clonotype appeared many times. The V and J genes are TRBV20-1 and TRBJ2-3, with D perhaps TRBD2 (5 bases). The CDR3 runs 15 residues. In germline, CDR1 is DFQATT, CDR2 SNEGSKA (reference sequence). V shed 3 bases and J shed 1 base, with 14 bases lying between them. CDR3 protein: CSASGVRGGTDTQYF. CDR3 coding DNA: TGCAGTGCTAGTGGCGTCCGGGGTGGCACAGATACGCAGTATTTT.